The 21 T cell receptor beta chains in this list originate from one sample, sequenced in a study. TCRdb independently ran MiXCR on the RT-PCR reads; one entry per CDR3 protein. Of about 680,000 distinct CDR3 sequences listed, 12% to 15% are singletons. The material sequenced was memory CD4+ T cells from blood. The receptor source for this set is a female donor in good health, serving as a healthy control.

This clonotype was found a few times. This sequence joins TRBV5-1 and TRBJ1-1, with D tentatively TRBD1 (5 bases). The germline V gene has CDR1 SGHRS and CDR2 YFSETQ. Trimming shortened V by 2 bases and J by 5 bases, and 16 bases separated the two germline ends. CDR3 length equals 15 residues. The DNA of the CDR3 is TGCGCCAGCAGCTTCGGGTCAGGGTTGGATACTGAAGCTTTCTTT. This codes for CASSFGSGLDTEAFF.

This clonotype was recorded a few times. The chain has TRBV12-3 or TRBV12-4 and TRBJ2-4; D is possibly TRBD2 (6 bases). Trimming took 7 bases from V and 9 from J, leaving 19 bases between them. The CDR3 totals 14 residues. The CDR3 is CASNVGGGEVIQYF. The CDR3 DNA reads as TGTGCCAGCAACGTGGGAGGAGGAGAGGTCATTCAGTACTTC.

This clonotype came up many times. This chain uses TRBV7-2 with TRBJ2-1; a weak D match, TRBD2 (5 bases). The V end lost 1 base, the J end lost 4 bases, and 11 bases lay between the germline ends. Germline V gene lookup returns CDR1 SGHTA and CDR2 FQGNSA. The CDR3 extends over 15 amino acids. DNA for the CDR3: TGTGCCAGCAGCTTAGAGAGCGGCCAATACAATGAGCAGTTCTTC. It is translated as CASSLESGQYNEQFF.

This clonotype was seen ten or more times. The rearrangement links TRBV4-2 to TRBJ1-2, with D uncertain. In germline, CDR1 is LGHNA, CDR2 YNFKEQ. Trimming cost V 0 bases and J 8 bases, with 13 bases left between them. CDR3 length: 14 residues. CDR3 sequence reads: CASSQDGRGGGYTF. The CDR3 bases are TGTGCCAGCAGCCAAGATGGGCGGGGAGGAGGCTACACCTTC.

The CDR3 is CASSLADRSQRPTEAFF. CDR3 nucleotide sequence: TGCGCCAGCAGCTTGGCCGATCGGTCCCAAAGACCCACTGAAGCTTTCTTT. The chain uses TRBV5-1 and TRBJ1-1, with D unclear. CDR1 and CDR2 from the germline V gene are SGHRS and YFSETQ. This CDR3 region has 17 residues. The ends were cut back, 0 bases at V and 4 bases at J, with 19 bases in the middle.

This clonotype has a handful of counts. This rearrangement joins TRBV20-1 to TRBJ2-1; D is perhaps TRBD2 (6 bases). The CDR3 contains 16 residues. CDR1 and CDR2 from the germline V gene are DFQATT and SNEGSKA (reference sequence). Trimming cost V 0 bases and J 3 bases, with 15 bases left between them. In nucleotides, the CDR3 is TGCAGTGCTAGAGATTTTGTAGCGGAGCACTACAATGAGCAGTTCTTC. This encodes CSARDFVAEHYNEQFF.

DNA for the CDR3: TGTGCCAGCATCGCACGGGGGAGCGAGAACATTCAGTACTTC. It codes for CASIARGSENIQYF. This chain links TRBV28 with TRBJ2-4, with D possibly being TRBD2 (6 bases). The CDR3 runs 14 residues. Germline-derived CDR1 and CDR2 are MDHEN and SYDVKM. Trimming left V 7 bases short and J 7 bases short, with 17 bases between.

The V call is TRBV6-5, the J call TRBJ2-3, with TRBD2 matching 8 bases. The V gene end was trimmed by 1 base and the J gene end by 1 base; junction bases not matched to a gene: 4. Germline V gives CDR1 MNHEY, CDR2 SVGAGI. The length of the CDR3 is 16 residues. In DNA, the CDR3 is TGTGCCAGCAGTTACTTAAGCGGGAGCGGCACAGATACGCAGTATTTT. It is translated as CASSYLSGSGTDTQYF.

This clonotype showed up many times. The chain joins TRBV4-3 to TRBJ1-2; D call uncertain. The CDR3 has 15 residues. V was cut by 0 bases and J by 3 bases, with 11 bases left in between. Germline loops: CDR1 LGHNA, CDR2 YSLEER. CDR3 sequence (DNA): TGCGCCAGCAGCCAAGATTACGTTACATACTATGGCTACACCTTC. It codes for CASSQDYVTYYGYTF.

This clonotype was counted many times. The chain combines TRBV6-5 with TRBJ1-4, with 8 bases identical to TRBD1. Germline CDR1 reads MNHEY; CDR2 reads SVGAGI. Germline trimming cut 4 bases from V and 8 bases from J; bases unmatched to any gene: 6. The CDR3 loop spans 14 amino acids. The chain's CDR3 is CASSSDRGREKLFF. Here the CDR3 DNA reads TGTGCCAGCAGTTCCGACAGGGGACGGGAAAAACTGTTTTTT.

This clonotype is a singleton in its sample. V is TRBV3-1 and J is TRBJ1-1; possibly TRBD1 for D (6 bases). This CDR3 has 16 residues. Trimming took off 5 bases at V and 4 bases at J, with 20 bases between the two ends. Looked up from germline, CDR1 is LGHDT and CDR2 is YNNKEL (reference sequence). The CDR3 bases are TGTGCCAGCAGCGCGAGACAGTCAATCAGGGGCACTGAAGCTTTCTTT. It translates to CASSARQSIRGTEAFF.

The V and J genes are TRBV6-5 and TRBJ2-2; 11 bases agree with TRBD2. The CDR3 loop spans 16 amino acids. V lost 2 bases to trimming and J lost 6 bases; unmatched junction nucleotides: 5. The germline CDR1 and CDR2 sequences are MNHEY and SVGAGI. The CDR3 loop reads CASSYDSSGRAGELFF. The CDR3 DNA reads TGTGCCAGCAGTTACGATAGTAGCGGGAGGGCCGGGGAGCTGTTTTTT.

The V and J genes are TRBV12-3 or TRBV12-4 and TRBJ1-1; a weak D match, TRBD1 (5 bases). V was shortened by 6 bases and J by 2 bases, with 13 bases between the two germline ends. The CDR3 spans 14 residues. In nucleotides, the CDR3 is TGTGCCAGCAGGGGGACCTACCTAAACACTGAAGCTTTCTTT. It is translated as CASRGTYLNTEAFF.

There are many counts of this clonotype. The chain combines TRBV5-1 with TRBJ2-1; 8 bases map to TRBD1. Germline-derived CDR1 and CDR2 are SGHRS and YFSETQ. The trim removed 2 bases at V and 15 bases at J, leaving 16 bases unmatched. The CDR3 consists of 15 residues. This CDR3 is CASSFDPGQDRPRFF. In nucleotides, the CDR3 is TGCGCCAGCAGCTTCGACCCGGGACAGGACCGACCAAGGTTCTTC.

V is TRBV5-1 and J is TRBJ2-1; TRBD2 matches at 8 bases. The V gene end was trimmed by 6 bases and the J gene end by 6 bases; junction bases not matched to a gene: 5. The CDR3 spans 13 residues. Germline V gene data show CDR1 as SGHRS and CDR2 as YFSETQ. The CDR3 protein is CASKSGGVNEQFF. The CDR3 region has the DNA TGCGCCAGCAAGAGCGGGGGAGTCAATGAGCAGTTCTTC.

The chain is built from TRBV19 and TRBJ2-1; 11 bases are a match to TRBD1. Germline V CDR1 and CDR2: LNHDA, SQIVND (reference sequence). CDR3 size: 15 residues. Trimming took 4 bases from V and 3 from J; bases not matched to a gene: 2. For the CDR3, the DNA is TGTGCCAGTAGTAGGACAGGGGGCCGCTACAATGAGCAGTTCTTC. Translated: CASSRTGGRYNEQFF.

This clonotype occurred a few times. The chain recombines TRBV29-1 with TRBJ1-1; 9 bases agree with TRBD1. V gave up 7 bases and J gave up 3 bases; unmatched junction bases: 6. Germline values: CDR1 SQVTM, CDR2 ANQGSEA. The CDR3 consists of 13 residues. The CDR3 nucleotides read TGCAGCGCCGTGGGACAGGGAGACACTGAAGCTTTCTTT. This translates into CSAVGQGDTEAFF.

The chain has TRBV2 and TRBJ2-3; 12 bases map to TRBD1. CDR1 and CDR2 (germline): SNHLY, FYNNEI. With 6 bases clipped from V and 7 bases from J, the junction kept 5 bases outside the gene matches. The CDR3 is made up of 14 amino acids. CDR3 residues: CASSAGQGANTQYF. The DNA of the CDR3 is TGTGCCAGCAGCGCGGGACAGGGGGCAAATACGCAGTATTTT. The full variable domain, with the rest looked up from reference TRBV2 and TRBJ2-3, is EPEVTQTPSHQVTQMGQEVILRCVPISNHLYFYWYRQILGQKVEFLVSFYNNEISEKSEIFDDQFSVERPDGSNFTLKIRSTKLEDSAMYFCASSAGQGANTQYFGPGTRLTVL.

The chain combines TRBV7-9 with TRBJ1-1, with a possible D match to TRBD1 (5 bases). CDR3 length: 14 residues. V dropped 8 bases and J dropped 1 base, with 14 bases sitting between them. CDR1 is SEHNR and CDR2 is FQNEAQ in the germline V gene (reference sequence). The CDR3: CASRNGATNTEAFF. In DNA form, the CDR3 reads TGTGCCAGCCGAAACGGGGCGACGAACACTGAAGCTTTCTTT.

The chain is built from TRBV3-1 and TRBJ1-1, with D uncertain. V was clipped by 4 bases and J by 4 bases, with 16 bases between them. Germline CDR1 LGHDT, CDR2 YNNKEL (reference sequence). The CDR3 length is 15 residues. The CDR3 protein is CASSLTSRQLTEAFF. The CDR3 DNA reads TGTGCCAGCAGCCTCACCAGCAGGCAGCTCACTGAAGCTTTCTTT. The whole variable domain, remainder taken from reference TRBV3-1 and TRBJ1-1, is DTAVSQTPKYLVTQMGNDKSIKCEQNLGHDTMYWYKQDSKKFLKIMFSYNNKELIINETVPNRFSPKSPDKAHLNLHINSLELGDSAVYFCASSLTSRQLTEAFFGQGTRLTVV.

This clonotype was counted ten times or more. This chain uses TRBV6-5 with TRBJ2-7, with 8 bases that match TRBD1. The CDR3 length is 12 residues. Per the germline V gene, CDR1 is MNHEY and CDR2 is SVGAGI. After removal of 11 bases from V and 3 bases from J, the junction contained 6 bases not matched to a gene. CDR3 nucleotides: TGTGCCCGCCCGGACAGGGACTACGAGCAGTACTTC. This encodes CARPDRDYEQYF.